This T cell receptor beta chain emerged from a study of blood T cell repertoires in COVID-19. This CDR3 comprises 16 residues. In germline, CDR1 is MDHEN, CDR2 SYDVKM. J lost 2 bases, V lost 4 bases, and 7 bases had no gene match. TCRdb's table, derived via immunoSEQ multiplex PCR, lists solely in-frame clones and lacks some. The sample shows some 390,000 clones, about 88% of them seen only once. Enrolment of Seattle patients took place during active infection, and they were followed longitudinally. Sequencing was performed on peripheral blood. This rearrangement joins TRBV28 to TRBJ1-4; 7 bases match TRBD1. This clonotype originated in a woman in her thirties or forties with COVID-19, enrolled during active disease. CDR3 nucleotides: TGTGCCAGCAGTTCGTCTTACAGGGGTACTAATGAAAAACTGTTTTTT. This gives the protein CASSSSYRGTNEKLFF.